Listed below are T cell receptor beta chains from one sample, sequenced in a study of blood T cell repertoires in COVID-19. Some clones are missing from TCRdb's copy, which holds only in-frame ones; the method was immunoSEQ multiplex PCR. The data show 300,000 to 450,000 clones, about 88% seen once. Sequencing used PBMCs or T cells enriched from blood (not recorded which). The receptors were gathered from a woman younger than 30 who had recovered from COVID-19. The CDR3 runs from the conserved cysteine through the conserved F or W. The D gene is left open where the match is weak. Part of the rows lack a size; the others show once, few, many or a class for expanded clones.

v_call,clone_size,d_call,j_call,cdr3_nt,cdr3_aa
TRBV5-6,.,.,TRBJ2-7,TGTGCCAGCAGCTTGCCGGACAGAAACCCCTACGAGCAGTACTTC,CASSLPDRNPYEQYF
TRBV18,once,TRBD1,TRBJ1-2,TGTGCCAGCTCACCCGTCGGGGGACAGGGGATCGTAAACTATGGCTACACCTTC,CASSPVGGQGIVNYGYTF
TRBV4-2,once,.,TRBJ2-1,TGTGCCAGCAGCCAAGATTTAGAGAAGCAGTTCTTC,CASSQDLEKQFF
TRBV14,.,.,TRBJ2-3,TGTGCCAGCAGCCTAGAACTAGACCTAAGGTTGAATACGCAGTATTTT,CASSLELDLRLNTQYF
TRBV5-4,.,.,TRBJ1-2,TGTGCCAGCAGCTTGGAAGTCCAGGGCCCTAACTATGGCTACACCTTC,CASSLEVQGPNYGYTF
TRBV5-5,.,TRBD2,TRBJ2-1,TGTGCCAGCAGCAACCTCGGGGGGGCCTACAATGAGCAGTTCTTC,CASSNLGGAYNEQFF
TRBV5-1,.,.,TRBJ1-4,TGCGCCAGCAGCTTGGGCGGGGTTCGGGAAAAACTGTTTTTT,CASSLGGVREKLFF
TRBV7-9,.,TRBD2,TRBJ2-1,TGTGCCAGCAGCACAACTAGCGGGGGGGCCCTCGACAATGAGCAGTTCTTC,CASSTTSGGALDNEQFF
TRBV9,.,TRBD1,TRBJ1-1,TGTGCCAGCAGCCTAGGGGACAGGGCAGGGACTGAAGCTTTCTTT,CASSLGDRAGTEAFF
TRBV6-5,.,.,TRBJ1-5,TGTGCCAGCAGCCCCCTCCAGAGCAATCAGCCCCAGCATTTT,CASSPLQSNQPQHF
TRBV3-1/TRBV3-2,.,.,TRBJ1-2,TGTGCCAGCAGCCAGGCGGGACGGAGCTATGGCTACACCTTC,CASSQAGRSYGYTF
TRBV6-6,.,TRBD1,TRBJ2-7,TGTGCCAGCAGTTACTCGACAGGGCGAGGGTCCTACGAGCAGTACTTC,CASSYSTGRGSYEQYF
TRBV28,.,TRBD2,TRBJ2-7,TGTGCCAGCAGTAAGGGACTAGCGGGGGGGAGCTCCTACGAGCAGTACTTC,CASSKGLAGGSSYEQYF
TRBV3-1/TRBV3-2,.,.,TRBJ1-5,TGTGCCAGCAGTCAGGGTCGTAGCAATCAGCCCCAGCATTTT,CASSQGRSNQPQHF
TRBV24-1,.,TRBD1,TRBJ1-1,TGTGCCACCAGTGATGAGACAGGGTGGGATACTGAAGCTTTCTTT,CATSDETGWDTEAFF
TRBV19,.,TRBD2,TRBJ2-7,TGTGCCAGTAGTATGGGAGGGCCTGTGGCCTACGAGCAGTACTTC,CASSMGGPVAYEQYF
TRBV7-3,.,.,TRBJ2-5,TGTGCCAGCAGCATGAGGCGAGCTGGCGCCCGACAAGAGACCCAGTACTTC,CASSMRRAGARQETQYF
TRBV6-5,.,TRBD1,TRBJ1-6,TGTGCCAGCAGAAAACCGGGACAGTATAATTCACCCCTCCACTTT,CASRKPGQYNSPLHF
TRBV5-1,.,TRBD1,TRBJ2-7,TGCGCCAGCAGCTTGAAAACCGGGACAGGGGGCGGGGAGCAGTACTTC,CASSLKTGTGGGEQYF
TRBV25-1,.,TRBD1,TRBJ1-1,TGTGCCAGCAGTGCCAACAGGGGTCGGAACACTGAAGCTTTCTTT,CASSANRGRNTEAFF
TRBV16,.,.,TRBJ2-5,TGTGCCAGCAGCCCCTCGGAGACCCAGTACTTC,CASSPSETQYF
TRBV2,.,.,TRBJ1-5,TGTGCCAGCAGAGCGGACGGTAATAGCAATCAGCCCCAGCATTTT,CASRADGNSNQPQHF
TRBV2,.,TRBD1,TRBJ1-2,TGTGCCAGCATTGCGGGACAGGGGAACCTCGGTGGCTACACCTTC,CASIAGQGNLGGYTF
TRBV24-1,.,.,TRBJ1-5,TGTGCCACCAGTGATCCCAGGTACAATCAGCCCCAGCATTTT,CATSDPRYNQPQHF
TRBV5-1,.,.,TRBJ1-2,TGCGCCAGCAGCGCATCCAGGGGCTTCAATGGCTACACCTTC,CASSASRGFNGYTF
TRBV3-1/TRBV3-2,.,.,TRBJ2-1,TGTGCCAGCAGCCAAGATCTTGTGAGGGGGGGGCCGGCGAATGAGCAGTTCTTC,CASSQDLVRGGPANEQFF
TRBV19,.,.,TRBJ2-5,TGTGCCAGTAGTATATTCGGGGGCCAAGAGACCCAGTACTTC,CASSIFGGQETQYF
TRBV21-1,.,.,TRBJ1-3,TGTGCCAGCAGCAAAAAGGAGGTAGAAGAACAGGGGAAATCAGGAAACACCATATATTTT,CASSKKEVEEQGKSGNTIYF
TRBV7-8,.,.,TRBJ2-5,TGTGCCAGCAGCTTAGGGGGCAGGGATGAGACCCAGTACTTC,CASSLGGRDETQYF
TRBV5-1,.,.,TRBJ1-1,TGCGCCAGCCGCTTATTTACGGACAGTTTCGAAGCTTTCTTT,CASRLFTDSFEAFF
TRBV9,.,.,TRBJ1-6,TGTGCCAGCAGCTGGTTAGGGAGTCCCGACAATTCACCCCTCCACTTT,CASSWLGSPDNSPLHF
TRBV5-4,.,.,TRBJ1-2,TGTGCCAGCAGCTTGGCCTCAACGGGTAACTATGGCTACACCTTC,CASSLASTGNYGYTF
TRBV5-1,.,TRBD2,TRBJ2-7,TGCGCCAGCAGCCCGGGACTAGCAGACCACGAGCAGTACTTC,CASSPGLADHEQYF
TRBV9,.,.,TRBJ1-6,TGTGCCAGCAGTTCCGACAGCGAGAACACCTATAATTCACCCCTCCACTTT,CASSSDSENTYNSPLHF
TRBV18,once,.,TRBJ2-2,TGTGCCAGCTCCCCCGGACAGAACACCGGGGAGCTGTTTTTT,CASSPGQNTGELFF
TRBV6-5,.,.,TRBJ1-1,TGTGCCAGCAGTCCGTCCGGTAACACTGAAGCTTTCTTT,CASSPSGNTEAFF
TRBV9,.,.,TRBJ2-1,TGTGCCAGCAGCGGCCACACAGGGTATGAGCAGTTCTTC,CASSGHTGYEQFF
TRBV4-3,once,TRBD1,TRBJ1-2,TGCGCCAGCAGCCAAGACAGGGGGCTCGGCTATGGCTACACCTTC,CASSQDRGLGYGYTF
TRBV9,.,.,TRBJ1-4,TGTGCCAGCAGCGAGGGGGTAGCGAGGGAAAAACTGTTTTTT,CASSEGVAREKLFF
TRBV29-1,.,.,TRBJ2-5,TGCAGCGTTCACGGGGGGCATGAGACCCAGTACTTC,CSVHGGHETQYF
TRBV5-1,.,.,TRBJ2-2,TGCGCCAGCAGCTTGATGGGGCTCAACACCGGGGAGCTGTTTTTT,CASSLMGLNTGELFF